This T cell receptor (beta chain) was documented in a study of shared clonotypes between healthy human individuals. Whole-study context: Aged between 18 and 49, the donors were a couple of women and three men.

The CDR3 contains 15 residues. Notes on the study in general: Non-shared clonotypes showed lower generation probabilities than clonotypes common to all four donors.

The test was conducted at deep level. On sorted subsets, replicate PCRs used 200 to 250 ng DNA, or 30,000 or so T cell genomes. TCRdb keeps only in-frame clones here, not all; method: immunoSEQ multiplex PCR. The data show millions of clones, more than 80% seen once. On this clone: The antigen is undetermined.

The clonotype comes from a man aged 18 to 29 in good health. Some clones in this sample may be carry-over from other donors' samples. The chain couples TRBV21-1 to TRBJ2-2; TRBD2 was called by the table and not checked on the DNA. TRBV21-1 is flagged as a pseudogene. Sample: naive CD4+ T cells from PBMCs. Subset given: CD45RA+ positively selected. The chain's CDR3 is CASSKASMNTGELFF. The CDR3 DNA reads TGTGCCAGCAGCAAAGCCTCTATGAACACCGGGGAGCTGTTTTTT.